These 14 T cell receptor beta chains were sequenced from one sample in a study of cytomegalovirus exposure and HLA in healthy donors. 60 Vbeta and 13 Jbeta primers were used in PCR. The repertoire was sequenced with immunoSEQ multiplex PCR; TCRdb's copy has only in-frame clones and lacks some. The sample has 180,000 or so clones, 65% to 85% seen once. Sequenced input: PBMCs. The receptors originated from a girl between 5 and 17 years old in good health and CMV-seropositive.

The DNA of the CDR3 is TGTGCCAGCAGCTCCCGACTTGGGACTGAAGCTTTCTTT. Amino acids: CASSSRLGTEAFF. The chain combines TRBV14 with TRBJ1-1, with D hard to call. The CDR3 length is 13 residues. Trimming removed 5 bases from V and 5 bases from J, with 12 bases in between. Germline V gene data show CDR1 as SGHDN and CDR2 as FVKESK. Full variable domain (rest looked up from reference TRBV14 and TRBJ1-1): EAGVTQFPSHSVIEKGQTVTLRCDPISGHDNLYWYRRVMGKEIKFLLHFVKESKQDESGMPNNRFLAERTGGTYSTLKVQPAELEDSGVYFCASSSRLGTEAFFGQGTRLTVV.

V gene TRBV5-1 combines with J gene TRBJ2-7, with TRBD1 identical over 9 bases. Germline V gives CDR1 SGHRS, CDR2 YFSETQ. CDR3 length equals 15 residues. Trimming took 4 bases from V and 5 from J; bases not matched to a gene: 10. The CDR3 spells CASSPRDRDMDEQYF. CDR3 bases: TGCGCCAGCAGCCCCCGGGACAGGGATATGGACGAGCAGTACTTC.

This clone was seen more than once but under ten times. The genes are TRBV27 and TRBJ1-1; 7 bases match TRBD1. J lost 1 base, V lost 0 bases, and 2 bases had no gene match. The CDR3 has 15 amino acids. The germline CDR1 and CDR2 sequences are MNHEY and SMNVEV (reference sequence). The CDR3 region has the DNA TGTGCCAGCAGTTTATCTGGGACAGCGAACACTGAAGCTTTCTTT. Translation gives CASSLSGTANTEAFF.

The genes are TRBV6-1 and TRBJ2-1, with a tentative D call TRBD1 (5 bases). Germline CDR1 is MNHNS and CDR2 is SASEGT. With 1 base removed from V and 7 bases from J, the gap between germline ends came to 5 bases. The CDR3 spans 12 residues. The CDR3 sequence is CASSEEGNEQFF. The CDR3 DNA reads as TGTGCCAGCAGTGAAGAGGGGAATGAGCAGTTCTTC.

On this clone: The junction does not match germline at one end; this may be a read error. The chain is built from TRBV29-1 and TRBJ2-5, with 10 bases lining up with TRBD2. Germline loops: CDR1 SQVTM, CDR2 ANQGSEA. The CDR3 spans 12 residues. DNA for the CDR3: TGCAGCGTCTCCCCCACTAGCGGGACATTTGACTTC. Residues: CSVSPTSGTFDF. Filled out from reference TRBV29-1 and TRBJ2-5, the complete variable domain reads SAVISQKPSRDICQRGTSLTIQCQVDSQVTMMFWYRQQPGQSLTLIATANQGSEATYESGFVIDKFPISRPNLTFSTLTVSNMSPEDSSIYLCSVSPTSGTFDFGPGTRLLVL.

J is TRBJ2-2 and V is TRBV2; TRBD2 matches at 7 bases. The V gene end was trimmed by 6 bases and the J gene end by 1 base; junction bases not matched to a gene: 8. The CDR3 spans 16 residues. From germline, CDR1 is SNHLY and CDR2 FYNNEI. The CDR3 loop is CASRAGTTVNTGELFF. CDR3 bases: TGTGCCAGCAGGGCCGGGACTACGGTGAACACCGGGGAGCTGTTTTTT.

In its sample, this clone was seen once. The V gene is TRBV4-3, the J gene TRBJ1-2, with a possible D match to TRBD1 (5 bases). Between the trimmed V and J ends, which lost 0 bases and 13 bases, there was a span of 18 bases. This CDR3 comprises 14 residues. Germline V lookup: CDR1 LGHNA, CDR2 YSLEER. CDR3 residues: CASSQEERAGGATF. DNA for the CDR3: TGCGCCAGCAGCCAAGAAGAAAGAGCCGGAGGGGCCACCTTC.

This clone has a single count. The chain links TRBV18 to TRBJ2-1, with TRBD1 matching over 7 bases. V gave up 6 bases and J gave up 5 bases; unmatched junction bases: 13. The CDR3 extends over 16 amino acids. Germline assignment: CDR1 KGHSH and CDR2 LQKENI. The CDR3 nucleotides are TGTGCCAGCTCTCCCACAGGGGTCCGTGGGGACAATGAGCAGTTCTTC. Translated: CASSPTGVRGDNEQFF.

This chain connects TRBV5-5 to TRBJ2-7; the D gene is possibly TRBD1 (6 bases). Germline V gene sequence: CDR1 SGHKS, CDR2 YYEKEE (reference sequence). V lost 2 bases and J 2 bases, leaving 17 bases between the germline ends. The CDR3 sequence is 16 residues long. For the CDR3, the DNA is TGTGCCAGCAGCTTCTCTTGGGACACGTCTACCTACGAGCAGTACTTC. Translation gives CASSFSWDTSTYEQYF. The variable domain in full, with the rest retrieved from reference TRBV5-5 and TRBJ2-7, is DAGVTQSPTHLIKTRGQQVTLRCSPISGHKSVSWYQQVLGQGPQFIFQYYEKEERGRGNFPDRFSARQFPNYSSELNVNALLLGDSALYLCASSFSWDTSTYEQYFGPGTRLTVT.

This chain joins TRBV11-2 and TRBJ2-2; TRBD1 aligns across 8 bases. This CDR3 is built from 16 residues. The ends lost 5 bases at V and 4 bases at J; junction bases unmatched: 9. Germline CDR1 is SGHAT and CDR2 is FQNNGV. This CDR3 is CASSVQGVLFTGELFF. The CDR3, as DNA: TGTGCCAGCAGCGTACAGGGGGTGTTGTTCACCGGGGAGCTGTTTTTT.

Of note for this clone: This sample includes further DNA sequences coding for the same CDR3. The CDR3 DNA is TGTGCCAGCTCACCAGGGACAGGCCCCTACGAGCAGTACTTC. Its translation: CASSPGTGPYEQYF. The chain couples TRBV18 to TRBJ2-7, with 8 bases lining up with TRBD1. Trimming took 2 bases from V and 2 from J; bases not matched to a gene: 2. The CDR3 is 14 amino acids. Germline lookup yields CDR1 KGHSH and CDR2 LQKENI.

The gene calls are TRBV29-1 and TRBJ2-2; weak D call: TRBD1 (5 bases). The V gene's germline CDR1 is SQVTM and CDR2 ANQGSEA. The CDR3 is 12 amino acids. Trimming left V 4 bases short and J 5 bases short, with 8 bases between. CDR3 amino acids: CSVGRTTGELFF. CDR3 sequence (DNA): TGCAGCGTTGGGCGGACAACCGGGGAGCTGTTTTTT.

The rearrangement uses TRBV19 and TRBJ1-2, with 8 bases that match TRBD1. Losses at the gene ends were 5 bases for V and 4 bases for J; bases not matched to a gene: 9. Germline assignment: CDR1 LNHDA and CDR2 SQIVND (reference sequence). This CDR3 is built from 15 residues. This CDR3 reads CASSPPGQVRYGYTF. CDR3 DNA: TGTGCCAGTAGTCCGCCGGGACAGGTGCGCTATGGCTACACCTTC.

The V call is TRBV6-5, the J call TRBJ2-7; 7 bases map to TRBD1. The CDR3 contains 15 residues. J lost 3 bases, V lost 2 bases, and 7 bases had no gene match. Germline CDR1 and CDR2: MNHEY and SVGAGI. CDR3 nucleotides: TGTGCCAGCAGTTACAGCCAGTCAGGGGGCTACGAGCAGTACTTC. As protein: CASSYSQSGGYEQYF.